A single sample gave rise to the 13 T cell receptor beta chains below, sequenced in a study of blood T cell repertoires in COVID-19. Assay: immunoSEQ multiplex PCR; the TCRdb copy retains only in-frame clones and omits some. The data hold about 400,000 clones, with approximately 91% observed a single time. The specimen sequenced was PBMCs or T cells enriched from blood (not recorded which). All receptors come from a woman aged 40 to 55 with acute COVID-19.

The V gene is TRBV7-9, the J gene TRBJ1-2, with a possible D match to TRBD1 (5 bases). Germline V gene lookup returns CDR1 SEHNR and CDR2 FQNEAQ (reference sequence). The CDR3 covers 14 residues. V was pared by 5 bases and J by 5 bases, with 15 bases between. The CDR3 DNA reads as TGTGCCAGCAGCCGTCTTCAGGGCTCGTATGGCTACACCTTC. Its protein product is CASSRLQGSYGYTF.

The chain joins TRBV2 to TRBJ1-4; D gene uncertain. In germline, CDR1 is SNHLY, CDR2 FYNNEI. The CDR3 is made up of 12 amino acids. Trimming removed 6 bases at V and 8 bases at J, with 10 bases between. DNA for the CDR3: TGTGCCAGCAGGAACCATCAGGAAAAACTGTTTTTT. Its translation is CASRNHQEKLFF.

This clone was recorded only once. The V and J genes are TRBV6-1 and TRBJ1-2; D remains ambiguous. V was pared by 2 bases and J by 8 bases, with 15 bases between. The CDR3 covers 14 residues. CDR1 and CDR2 (germline): MNHNS, SASEGT. The CDR3 region is CASSESPQIRGYTF. CDR3 bases: TGTGCCAGCAGTGAAAGTCCACAGATTCGGGGCTACACCTTC.

The chain employs TRBV7-6 and TRBJ2-7; TRBD1 agrees at 9 bases. CDR1 and CDR2 from the germline V gene are SGHVS and FNYEAQ. V dropped 5 bases and J dropped 3; count of bases not matched to a gene: 5. CDR3 size: 14 residues. This chain's CDR3 is CASSTLTGGYEQYF. The CDR3 DNA sequence: TGTGCCAGCAGCACCCTGACAGGGGGCTACGAGCAGTACTTC. Variable domain in full (rest from reference TRBV7-6 and TRBJ2-7): GAGVSQSPRYKVTKRGQDVALRCDPISGHVSLYWYRQALGQGPEFLTYFNYEAQQDKSGLPNDRFSAERPEGSISTLTIQRTEQRDSAMYRCASSTLTGGYEQYFGPGTRLTVT.

This rearrangement joins TRBV12-3 or TRBV12-4 to TRBJ1-1, with D possibly being TRBD1 (5 bases). V gave up 3 bases and J gave up 6 bases, with 8 bases separating them. The CDR3 sequence is 12 residues long. This CDR3 reads CASSFSGAEAFF. The CDR3 coding sequence is TGTGCCAGCAGTTTTTCGGGGGCTGAAGCTTTCTTT.

This clone has just one count. The chain joins TRBV30 to TRBJ1-2, with a possible D match to TRBD1 (6 bases). Germline V CDR1 and CDR2: GTSNPN, SVGIG (reference sequence). Trimming pared 3 bases from V and 7 bases from J, leaving 18 bases between. The CDR3 length is 14 residues. The CDR3 coding sequence is TGTGCCTGGAGGAAACCACAGGGAGTAGGTGGCTACACCTTC. Its protein product is CAWRKPQGVGGYTF.

The chain is built from TRBV19 and TRBJ1-2, with TRBD1 matching 7 bases. V dropped 5 bases and J dropped 4; count of bases not matched to a gene: 7. The germline V gene encodes CDR1 LNHDA and CDR2 SQIVND (reference sequence). The CDR3 totals 14 residues. The CDR3 loop reads CASSGQVNLYGYTF. CDR3 sequence (DNA): TGTGCCAGTAGTGGACAGGTTAATCTCTATGGCTACACCTTC.

The chain recombines TRBV27 with TRBJ1-1, with TRBD1 matching 12 bases. V trimming: 4 bases; J trimming: 11 bases; junction bases outside the gene matches: 8. The CDR3 runs 14 residues. Germline CDR1 reads MNHEY; CDR2 reads SMNVEV (reference sequence). The CDR3 reads CASSWGGTGGNAFF. The CDR3 nucleotides read TGTGCCAGCAGTTGGGGAGGGACAGGGGGCAATGCTTTCTTT.

V gene TRBV4-1 combines with J gene TRBJ1-2; TRBD1 aligns across 9 bases. CDR3 size: 13 residues. V gave up 6 bases and J gave up 8 bases; unmatched junction bases: 7. CDR1 MGHRA and CDR2 YSYEKL come from the germline V gene. The CDR3 loop is CASSPQGAGGYTF. The CDR3 nucleotides read TGCGCCAGCAGTCCACAGGGGGCGGGAGGCTACACCTTC.

The V and J genes are TRBV6-5 and TRBJ1-2; D perhaps matches TRBD1 (5 bases). V lost 7 bases and J lost 1, with 13 bases in between. CDR1 and CDR2 from the germline V gene are MNHEY and SVGAGI. The length of the CDR3 is 14 residues. The CDR3 is CASMGRGYNYGYTF. The CDR3 nucleotides read TGTGCCAGCATGGGTAGGGGATATAACTATGGCTACACCTTC.

The CDR3 sequence: CASSPRGHAPLHF. The CDR3 DNA sequence: TGTGCCAGTAGCCCCAGGGGGCATGCACCCCTCCACTTT. This chain connects TRBV19 to TRBJ1-6; 8 bases are a match to TRBD1. CDR1 LNHDA and CDR2 SQIVND come from the germline V gene (reference sequence). Trimming took 6 bases from V and 11 from J; bases not matched to a gene: 6. The CDR3 loop spans 13 amino acids. The full variable domain, rest sourced from reference TRBV19 and TRBJ1-6, is DGGITQSPKYLFRKEGQNVTLSCEQNLNHDAMYWYRQDPGQGLRLIYYSQIVNDFQKGDIAEGYSVSREKKESFPLTVTSAQKNPTAFYLCASSPRGHAPLHFGNGTRLTVT.

The chain is built from TRBV2 and TRBJ2-2, with D possibly being TRBD1 (6 bases). The CDR3 consists of 14 residues. Germline assignment: CDR1 SNHLY and CDR2 FYNNEI. Trimming stripped 3 bases from V and 4 bases from J, with 9 bases between. The CDR3: CASSDGTTTGELFF. The DNA for the CDR3 is TGTGCCAGCAGTGATGGGACAACCACCGGGGAGCTGTTTTTT.

The J gene is TRBJ1-5, the V gene TRBV2; no reliable D call. CDR1 SNHLY and CDR2 FYNNEI come from the germline V gene. Deletions cut 3 bases from V and 3 bases from J, with 9 bases between. The CDR3 totals 14 residues. CDR3 residues: CASSEAAYNQPQHF. The CDR3 nucleotides read TGTGCCAGCAGTGAGGCCGCTTACAATCAGCCCCAGCATTTT.